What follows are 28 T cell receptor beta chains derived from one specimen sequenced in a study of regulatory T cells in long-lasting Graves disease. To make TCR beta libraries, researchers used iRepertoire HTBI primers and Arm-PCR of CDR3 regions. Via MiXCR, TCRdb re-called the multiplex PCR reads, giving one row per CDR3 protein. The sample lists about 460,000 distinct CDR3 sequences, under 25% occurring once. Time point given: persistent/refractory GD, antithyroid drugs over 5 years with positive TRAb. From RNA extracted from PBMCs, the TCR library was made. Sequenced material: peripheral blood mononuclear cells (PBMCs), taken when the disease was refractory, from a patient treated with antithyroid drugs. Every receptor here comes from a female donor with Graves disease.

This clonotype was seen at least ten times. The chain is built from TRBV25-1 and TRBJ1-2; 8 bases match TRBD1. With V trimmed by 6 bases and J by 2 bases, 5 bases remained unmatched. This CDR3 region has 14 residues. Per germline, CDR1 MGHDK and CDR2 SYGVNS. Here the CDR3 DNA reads TGTGCCAGCAGCTTCCAGGGGGCAAACTATGGCTACACCTTC. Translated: CASSFQGANYGYTF.

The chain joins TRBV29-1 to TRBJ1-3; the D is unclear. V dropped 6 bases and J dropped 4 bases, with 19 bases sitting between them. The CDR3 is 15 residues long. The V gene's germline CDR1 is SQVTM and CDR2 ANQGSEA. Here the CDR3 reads CSVRMGSLGGNTIYF. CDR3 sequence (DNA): TGCAGCGTCCGAATGGGGTCTCTTGGAGGAAACACCATATATTTT.

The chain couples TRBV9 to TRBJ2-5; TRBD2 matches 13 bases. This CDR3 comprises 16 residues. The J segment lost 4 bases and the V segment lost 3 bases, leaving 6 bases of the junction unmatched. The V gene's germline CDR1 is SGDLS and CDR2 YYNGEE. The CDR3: CASSALGLAGRETQYF. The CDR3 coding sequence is TGTGCCAGCAGCGCCCTGGGACTAGCGGGACGAGAGACCCAGTACTTC.

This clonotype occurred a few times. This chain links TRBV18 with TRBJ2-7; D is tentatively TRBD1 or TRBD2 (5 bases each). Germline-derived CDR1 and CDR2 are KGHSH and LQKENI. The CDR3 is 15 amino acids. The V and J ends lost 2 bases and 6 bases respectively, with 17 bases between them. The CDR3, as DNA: TGTGCCAGCTCACCAGAGGGGCGCTTATCGTCCGAGCAGTACTTC. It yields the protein CASSPEGRLSSEQYF. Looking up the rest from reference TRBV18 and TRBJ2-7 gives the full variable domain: NAGVMQNPRHLVRRRGQEARLRCSPMKGHSHVYWYRQLPEEGLKFMVYLQKENIIDESGMPKERFSAEFPKEGPSILRIQQVVRGDSAAYFCASSPEGRLSSEQYFGPGTRLTVT.

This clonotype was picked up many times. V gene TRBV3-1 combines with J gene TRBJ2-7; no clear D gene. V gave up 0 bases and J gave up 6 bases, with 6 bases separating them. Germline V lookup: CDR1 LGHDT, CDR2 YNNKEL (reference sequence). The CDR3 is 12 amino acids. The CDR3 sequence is CASSQDFREQYF. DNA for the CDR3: TGTGCCAGCAGCCAAGATTTCCGCGAGCAGTACTTC.

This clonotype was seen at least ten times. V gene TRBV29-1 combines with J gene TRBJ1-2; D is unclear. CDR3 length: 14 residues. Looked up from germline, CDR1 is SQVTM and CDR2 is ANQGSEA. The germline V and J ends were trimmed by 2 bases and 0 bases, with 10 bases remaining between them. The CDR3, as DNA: TGCAGCGTTGAACGGGAGACAACTAACTATGGCTACACCTTC. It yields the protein CSVERETTNYGYTF.

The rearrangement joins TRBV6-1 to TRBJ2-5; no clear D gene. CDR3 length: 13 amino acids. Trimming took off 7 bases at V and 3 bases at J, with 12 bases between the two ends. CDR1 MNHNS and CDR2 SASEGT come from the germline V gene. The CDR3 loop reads CASTLDGEETQYF. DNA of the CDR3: TGTGCCAGCACCCTGGACGGTGAAGAGACCCAGTACTTC.

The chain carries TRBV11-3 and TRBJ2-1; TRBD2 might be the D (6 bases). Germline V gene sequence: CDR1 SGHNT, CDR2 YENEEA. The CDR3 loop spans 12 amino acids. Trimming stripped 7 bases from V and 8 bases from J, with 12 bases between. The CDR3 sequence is CASKTGGDEQFF. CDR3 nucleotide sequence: TGTGCCAGCAAGACCGGAGGGGATGAGCAGTTCTTC.

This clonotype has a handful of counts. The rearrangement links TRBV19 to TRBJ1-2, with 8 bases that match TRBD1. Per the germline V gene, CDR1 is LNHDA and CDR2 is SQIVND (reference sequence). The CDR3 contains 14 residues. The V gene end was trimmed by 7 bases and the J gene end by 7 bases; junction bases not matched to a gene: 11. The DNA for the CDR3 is TGTGCCAGTACCTCGGACAGGGAGTATGGTGGCTACACCTTC. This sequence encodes CASTSDREYGGYTF.

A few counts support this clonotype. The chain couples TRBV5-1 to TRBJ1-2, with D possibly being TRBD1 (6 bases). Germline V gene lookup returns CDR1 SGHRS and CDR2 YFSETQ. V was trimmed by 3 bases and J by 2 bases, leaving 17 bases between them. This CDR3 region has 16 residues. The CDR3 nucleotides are TGCGCCAGCAGCTCCCGGGGGGGCTATGAAAACTATGGCTACACCTTC. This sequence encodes CASSSRGGYENYGYTF.

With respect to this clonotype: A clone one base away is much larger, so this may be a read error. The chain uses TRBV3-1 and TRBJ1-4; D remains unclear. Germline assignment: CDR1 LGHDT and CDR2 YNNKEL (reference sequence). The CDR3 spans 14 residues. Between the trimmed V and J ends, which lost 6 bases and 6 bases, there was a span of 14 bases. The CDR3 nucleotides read TGTGCCAGCAGGATACAGAGGGCTGATGAAAAACTGTTTTTT. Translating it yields CASRIQRADEKLFF.

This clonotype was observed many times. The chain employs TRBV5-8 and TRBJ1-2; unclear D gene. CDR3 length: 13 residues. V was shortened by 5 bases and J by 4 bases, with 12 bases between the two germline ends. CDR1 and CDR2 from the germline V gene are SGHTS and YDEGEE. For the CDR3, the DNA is TGTGCCAGCAGAGAGATACGGATCTATGGCTACACCTTC. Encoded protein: CASREIRIYGYTF. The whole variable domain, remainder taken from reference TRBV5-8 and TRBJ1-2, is EAGVTQSPTHLIKTRGQQATLRCSPISGHTSVYWYQQALGLGLQFLLWYDEGEERNRGNFPPRFSGRQFPNYSSELNVNALELEDSALYLCASREIRIYGYTFGSGTRLTVV.

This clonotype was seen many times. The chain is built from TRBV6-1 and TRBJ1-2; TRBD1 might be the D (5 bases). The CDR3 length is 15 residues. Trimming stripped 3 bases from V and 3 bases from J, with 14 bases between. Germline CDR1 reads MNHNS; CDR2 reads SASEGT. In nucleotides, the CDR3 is TGTGCCAGCAGTGACCCCCTTACAGGCTACTATGGCTACACCTTC. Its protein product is CASSDPLTGYYGYTF.

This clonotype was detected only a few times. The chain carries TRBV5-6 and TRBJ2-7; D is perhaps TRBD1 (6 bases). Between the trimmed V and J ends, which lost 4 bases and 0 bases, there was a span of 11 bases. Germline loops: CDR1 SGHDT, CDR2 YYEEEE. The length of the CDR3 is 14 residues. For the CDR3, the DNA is TGTGCCAGCAGCACGGGACATACCTCCTACGAGCAGTACTTC. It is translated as CASSTGHTSYEQYF.

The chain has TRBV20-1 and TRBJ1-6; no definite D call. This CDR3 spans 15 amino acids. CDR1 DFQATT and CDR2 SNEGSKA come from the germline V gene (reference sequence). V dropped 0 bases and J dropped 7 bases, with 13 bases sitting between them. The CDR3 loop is CSARDRDRGNSPLHF. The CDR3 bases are TGCAGTGCTAGAGATAGGGATCGCGGAAATTCACCCCTCCACTTT.

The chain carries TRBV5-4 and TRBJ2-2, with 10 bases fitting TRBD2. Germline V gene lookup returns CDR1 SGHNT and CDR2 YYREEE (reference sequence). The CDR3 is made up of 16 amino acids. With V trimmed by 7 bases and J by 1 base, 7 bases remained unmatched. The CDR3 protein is CASRLIAGGNTGELFF. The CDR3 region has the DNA TGTGCCAGCCGCCTGATAGCGGGGGGGAACACCGGGGAGCTGTTTTTT. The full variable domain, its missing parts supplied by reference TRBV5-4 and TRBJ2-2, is ETGVTQSPTHLIKTRGQQVTLRCSSQSGHNTVSWYQQALGQGPQFIFQYYREEENGRGNFPPRFSGLQFPNYSSELNVNALELDDSALYLCASRLIAGGNTGELFFGEGSRLTVL.

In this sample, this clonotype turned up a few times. The CDR3 sequence: CASRPGQWAYEQYF. CDR3 nucleotides: TGTGCCAGCAGGCCGGGACAATGGGCCTACGAGCAGTACTTC. This chain connects TRBV27 to TRBJ2-7; a possible D gene is TRBD1 (6 bases). Germline V CDR1 and CDR2: MNHEY, SMNVEV (reference sequence). Between the trimmed V and J ends, which lost 6 bases and 2 bases, there was a span of 14 bases. This CDR3 contains 14 residues.

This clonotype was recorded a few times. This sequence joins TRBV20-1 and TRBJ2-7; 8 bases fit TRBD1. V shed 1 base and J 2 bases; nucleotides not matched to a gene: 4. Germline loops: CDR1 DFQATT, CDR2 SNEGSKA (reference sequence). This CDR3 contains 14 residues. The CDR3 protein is CSARVDRVPYEQYF. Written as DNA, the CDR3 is TGCAGTGCTAGAGTGGACAGGGTCCCCTACGAGCAGTACTTC.

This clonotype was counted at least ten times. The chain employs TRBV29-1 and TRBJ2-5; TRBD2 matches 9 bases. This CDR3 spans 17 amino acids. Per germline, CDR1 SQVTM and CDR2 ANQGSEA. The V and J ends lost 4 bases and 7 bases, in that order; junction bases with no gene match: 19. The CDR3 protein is CSVAPRGVAGAVGTQYF. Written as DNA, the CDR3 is TGCAGCGTTGCCCCTAGGGGAGTAGCGGGGGCTGTAGGGACCCAGTACTTC.

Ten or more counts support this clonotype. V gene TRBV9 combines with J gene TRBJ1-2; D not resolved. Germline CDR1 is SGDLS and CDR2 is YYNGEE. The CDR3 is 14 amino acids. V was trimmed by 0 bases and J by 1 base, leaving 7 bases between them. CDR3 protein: CASSVAGSNYGYTF. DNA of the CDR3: TGTGCCAGCAGCGTAGCGGGGAGTAACTATGGCTACACCTTC.

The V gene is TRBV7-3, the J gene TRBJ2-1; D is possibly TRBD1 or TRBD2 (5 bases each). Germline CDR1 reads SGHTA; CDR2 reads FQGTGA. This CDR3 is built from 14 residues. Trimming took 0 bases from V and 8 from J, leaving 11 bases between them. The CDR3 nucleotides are TGTGCCAGCAGCTTAACAGGGGATAGCGATGAGCAGTTCTTC. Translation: CASSLTGDSDEQFF.

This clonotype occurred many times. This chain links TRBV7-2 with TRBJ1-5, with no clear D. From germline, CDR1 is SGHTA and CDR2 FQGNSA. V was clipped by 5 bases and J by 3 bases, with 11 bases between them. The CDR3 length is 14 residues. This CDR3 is CASSQSATNQPQHF. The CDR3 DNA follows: TGTGCCAGCAGCCAATCGGCTACCAATCAGCCCCAGCATTTT.

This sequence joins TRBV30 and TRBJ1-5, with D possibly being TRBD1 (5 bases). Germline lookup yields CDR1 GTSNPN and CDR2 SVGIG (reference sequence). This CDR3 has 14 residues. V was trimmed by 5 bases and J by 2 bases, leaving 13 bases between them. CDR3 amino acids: CAWEQVGGNQPQHF. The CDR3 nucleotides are TGTGCCTGGGAACAGGTCGGGGGCAATCAGCCCCAGCATTTT.

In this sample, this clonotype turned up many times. The chain's CDR3 is CASSPNNSPLHF. The CDR3 DNA follows: TGTGCCAGCAGCCCAAATAATTCACCCCTCCACTTT. The chain carries TRBV7-2 and TRBJ1-6; no reliable D call. Trimming pared 5 bases from V and 5 bases from J, leaving 4 bases between. CDR1 and CDR2 (germline): SGHTA, FQGNSA. This CDR3 is 12 amino acids long.

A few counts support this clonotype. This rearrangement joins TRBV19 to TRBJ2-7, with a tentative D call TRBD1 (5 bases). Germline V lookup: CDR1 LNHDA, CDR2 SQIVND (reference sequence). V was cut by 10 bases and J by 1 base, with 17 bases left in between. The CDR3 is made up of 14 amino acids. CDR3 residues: CATTQPGHSYEQYF. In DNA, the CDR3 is TGTGCCACCACGCAACCCGGACATTCCTACGAGCAGTACTTC.

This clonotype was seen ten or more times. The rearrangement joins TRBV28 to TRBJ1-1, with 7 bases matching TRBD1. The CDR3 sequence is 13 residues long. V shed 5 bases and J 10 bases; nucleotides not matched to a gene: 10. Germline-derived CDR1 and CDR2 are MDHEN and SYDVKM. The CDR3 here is CASSPKNRGTAFF. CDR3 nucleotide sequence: TGTGCCAGCAGTCCAAAAAACAGGGGAACAGCTTTCTTT.

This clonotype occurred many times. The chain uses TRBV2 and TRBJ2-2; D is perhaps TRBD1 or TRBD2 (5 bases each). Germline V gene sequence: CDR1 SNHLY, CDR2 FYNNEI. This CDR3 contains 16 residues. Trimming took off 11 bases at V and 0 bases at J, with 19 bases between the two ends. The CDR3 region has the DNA TGTGCCTCCAGAAGGGACGAAGGTTCGAACACCGGGGAGCTGTTTTTT. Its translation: CASRRDEGSNTGELFF.

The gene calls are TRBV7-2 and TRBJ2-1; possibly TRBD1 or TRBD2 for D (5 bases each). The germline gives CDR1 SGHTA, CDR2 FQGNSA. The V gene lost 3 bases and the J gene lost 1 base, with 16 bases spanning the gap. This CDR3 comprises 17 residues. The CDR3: CASSFPGPAFSYNEQFF. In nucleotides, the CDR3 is TGTGCCAGCAGCTTCCCGGGGCCTGCTTTTTCCTACAATGAGCAGTTCTTC.